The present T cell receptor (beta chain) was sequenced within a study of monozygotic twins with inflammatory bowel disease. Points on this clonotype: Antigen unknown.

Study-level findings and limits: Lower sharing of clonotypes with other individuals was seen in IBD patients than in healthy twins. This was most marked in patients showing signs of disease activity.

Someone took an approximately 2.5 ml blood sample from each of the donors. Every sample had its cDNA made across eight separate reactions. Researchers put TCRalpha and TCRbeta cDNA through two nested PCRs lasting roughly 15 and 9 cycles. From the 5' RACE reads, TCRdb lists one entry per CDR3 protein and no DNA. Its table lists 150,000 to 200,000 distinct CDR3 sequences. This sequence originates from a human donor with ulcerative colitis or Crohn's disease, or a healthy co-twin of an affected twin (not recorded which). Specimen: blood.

This CDR3 reads CASSFMVLTMGRYEQYF. The chain joins TRBV5-6 to TRBJ2-7; TCRdb lists TRBD2, though no DNA is available to test this call. The CDR3 runs 17 residues. Germline CDR1 SGHDT, CDR2 YYEEEE.